This T cell receptor beta chain derives from a study of T cell responses to AZD1222 COVID-19 vaccine. Method: immunoSEQ multiplex PCR; TCRdb's copy keeps in-frame clones and lacks some. Of about 96,000 clones in the sample, roughly nine tenths were seen once. The receptor comes from an adult in good health. The sample here was peripheral blood, taken on day 0 of AZD1222 vaccination.

The CDR3 region has the DNA TGTGCCATCAGTCAGGACACTGAAGCTTTCTTT. Its protein product is CAISQDTEAFF. The chain links TRBV10-3 to TRBJ1-1; D unclear. Germline V gives CDR1 ENHRY, CDR2 SYGVKD. There are 11 residues in the CDR3. The V end was cut by 5 bases, the J end by 3 bases, with 4 bases between.